This passage covers 30 T cell receptor beta chains from one sample sequenced in a study of T cells after yellow fever vaccination. TCRdb itself ran the 5' RACE reads through MiXCR, one entry per CDR3 protein. The sample has around 590,000 distinct CDR3 sequences; approximately 13% are singletons. The specimen comprised PBMCs, sampled on the day of the yellow fever booster vaccination. The receptor set was obtained from a man younger than 40 who received the YFV17D yellow fever vaccine.

This clonotype appeared many times. The chain links TRBV7-2 to TRBJ1-2, with D uncertain. From germline, CDR1 is SGHTA and CDR2 FQGNSA. The CDR3 contains 13 residues. Trimming shortened V by 1 base and J by 4 bases, and 7 bases separated the two germline ends. The CDR3 loop is CASSLGSSYGYTF. CDR3 coding DNA: TGTGCCAGCAGCTTAGGCAGCTCCTATGGCTACACCTTC.

This clonotype has a handful of counts. This sequence joins TRBV5-4 and TRBJ1-2, with a possible D match to TRBD1 (5 bases). The CDR3 length is 13 residues. The ends were cut back, 0 bases at V and 6 bases at J, with 9 bases in the middle. Germline assignment: CDR1 SGHNT and CDR2 YYREEE (reference sequence). CDR3 nucleotides: TGTGCCAGCAGCTTGGGCAGGGTAAATGGCTACACCTTC. It specifies CASSLGRVNGYTF.

Worth noting for this clonotype: One base away lies a much larger clone, so this may be a sequencing read error. This chain links TRBV20-1 with TRBJ2-1; perhaps TRBD2 as D (6 bases). The CDR3 runs 17 residues. Per the germline V gene, CDR1 is DFQATT and CDR2 is SNEGSKA (reference sequence). The CDR3 reads CSARPDKGLRSYNEPFF. For the CDR3, the DNA is TGCAGTGCTAGACCCGACAAGGGACTTCGATCCTACAATGAGCCGTTCTTC.

In this sample, this clonotype turned up many times. The rearrangement uses TRBV12-3 or TRBV12-4 and TRBJ2-1, with D perhaps TRBD1 (5 bases). V was clipped by 6 bases and J by 8 bases, with 11 bases between them. The CDR3 consists of 12 residues. CDR3 sequence: CASSLRVYEQFF. The CDR3 DNA follows: TGTGCCAGCAGCCTCAGGGTCTATGAGCAGTTCTTC.

This clonotype was seen a handful of times. This sequence joins TRBV10-3 and TRBJ1-2; 8 bases fit TRBD1. Germline lookup yields CDR1 ENHRY and CDR2 SYGVKD. The CDR3 covers 13 residues. Trimming at V came to 8 bases and at J to 7 bases, leaving 9 bases not matched to a gene. In DNA, the CDR3 is TGTGCCATCCGCCCGACAGGGGACTTTGGCTACACCTTC. It specifies CAIRPTGDFGYTF.

There are a few counts of this clonotype. The V and J genes are TRBV14 and TRBJ2-5; D call uncertain. CDR1 and CDR2 (germline): SGHDN, FVKESK. Trimming removed 4 bases from V and 5 bases from J, with 11 bases in between. This CDR3 spans 13 amino acids. The CDR3 DNA reads TGTGCCAGCAGCCCAAGGATCCGGGAGACCCAGTACTTC. Translated, it gives CASSPRIRETQYF.

Many counts were recorded for this clonotype. V and J are TRBV12-3 or TRBV12-4 and TRBJ2-1, with 8 bases fitting TRBD1. This CDR3 is 14 amino acids long. J was trimmed by 6 bases and V by 5 bases; bases with no gene match: 6. CDR3 nucleotides: TGTGCCAGCAGTCGCCGGGACAGGCTCAATGAGCAGTTCTTC. This encodes CASSRRDRLNEQFF.

This clonotype was observed a few times. J is TRBJ2-4 and V is TRBV7-9, with D maybe TRBD1 (5 bases). V was clipped by 1 base and J by 0 bases, with 13 bases between them. From germline, CDR1 is SEHNR and CDR2 FQNEAQ (reference sequence). The length of the CDR3 is 17 residues. CDR3 sequence: CASSLVQGIVAKNIQYF. The DNA for the CDR3 is TGTGCCAGCAGCTTAGTCCAGGGAATCGTAGCCAAAAACATTCAGTACTTC.

This clonotype was seen a handful of times. The V gene is TRBV6-1, the J gene TRBJ2-2; tentative D call: TRBD1 (6 bases). The length of the CDR3 is 14 residues. CDR1 is MNHNS, CDR2 SASEGT, per germline. Trimming left V 6 bases short and J 1 base short, with 9 bases between. CDR3 coding DNA: TGTGCCAGCAGAATGACAGGGAACACCGGGGAGCTGTTTTTT. It yields the protein CASRMTGNTGELFF.

J is TRBJ1-3 and V is TRBV2; D uncertain. Germline V CDR1 and CDR2: SNHLY, FYNNEI. Trimming removed 7 bases from V and 0 bases from J, with 7 bases in between. This CDR3 has 13 amino acids. The CDR3 spells CASKESSGNTIYF. The CDR3 nucleotides are TGTGCCAGCAAGGAGTCCTCTGGAAACACCATATATTTT.

This clonotype was found a few times. In DNA form, the CDR3 reads TGTGCCGGACTCACCACAGGGGTAAAGGGCTACACCTTC. It is translated as CAGLTTGVKGYTF. This chain joins TRBV30 and TRBJ1-2; 7 bases are a match to TRBD1. CDR1 and CDR2 from the germline V gene are GTSNPN and SVGIG (reference sequence). The ends lost 8 bases at V and 8 bases at J; junction bases unmatched: 14. CDR3 length: 13 residues.

A few counts support this clonotype. The gene calls are TRBV20-1 and TRBJ2-5, with TRBD1 as a possible D gene (7 bases). There are 15 residues in the CDR3. V lost 1 base to trimming and J lost 2 bases, with 14 bases between them. Per the germline V gene, CDR1 is DFQATT and CDR2 is SNEGSKA (reference sequence). The CDR3 sequence is CSARVPGGPQETQYF. The CDR3 coding sequence is TGCAGTGCTAGAGTCCCAGGGGGGCCACAAGAGACCCAGTACTTC.

V and J are TRBV7-2 and TRBJ2-7; possibly TRBD1 for D (6 bases). Trimming took off 5 bases at V and 4 bases at J, with 9 bases between the two ends. There are 12 residues in the CDR3. Germline CDR1 is SGHTA and CDR2 is FQGNSA. This CDR3 reads CASSIRGYEQYF. The CDR3 DNA follows: TGTGCCAGCAGCATCAGGGGATACGAGCAGTACTTC.

This clonotype was recorded a few times. The chain combines TRBV7-2 with TRBJ1-4; D might be TRBD1 (5 bases). The CDR3 loop spans 16 amino acids. Germline V gives CDR1 SGHTA, CDR2 FQGNSA. V was cut by 4 bases and J by 7 bases, with 19 bases left in between. DNA for the CDR3: TGTGCCAGCAGCTACCAGGCGGGGGGTCTTACTGAAAAACTGTTTTTT. This translates into CASSYQAGGLTEKLFF.

V is TRBV20-1 and J is TRBJ2-7, with 7 positions matching TRBD2. Germline CDR1 reads DFQATT; CDR2 reads SNEGSKA (reference sequence). The V and J ends lost 5 bases and 9 bases, in that order; junction bases with no gene match: 13. The CDR3 runs 13 residues. The CDR3 loop reads CSAEKREDGMQYF. The CDR3 DNA sequence: TGCAGTGCTGAGAAGCGGGAAGATGGAATGCAGTACTTC.

This clonotype was seen more than once but under ten times. J is TRBJ2-3 and V is TRBV6-1, with 16 bases aligning to TRBD2. The junction had 12 bases not matched to a gene; V was cut back by 5 bases and J by 4 bases. The CDR3 runs 19 residues. CDR1 MNHNS and CDR2 SASEGT come from the germline V gene. DNA for the CDR3: TGTGCCAGCAGTCGGACCGGGACTAGCGGGAGGGCCCAGGCAGATACGCAGTATTTT. Protein sequence: CASSRTGTSGRAQADTQYF.

This chain links TRBV18 with TRBJ1-3, with D hard to call. V lost 0 bases to trimming and J lost 1 base, with 4 bases between them. Germline V CDR1 and CDR2: KGHSH, LQKENI. This CDR3 contains 14 residues. The CDR3 DNA sequence: TGTGCCAGCTCACCACCCTGGTCTGGAAACACCATATATTTT. Its translation: CASSPPWSGNTIYF.

V usage is TRBV6-2 or TRBV6-3 and J usage is TRBJ2-1, with TRBD2 identical over 13 bases. The CDR3 sequence is 17 residues long. Germline CDR1 and CDR2: MNHEY and SVGEGT. Losses at the gene ends were 6 bases for V and 4 bases for J; bases not matched to a gene: 9. The CDR3 region has the DNA TGTGCCAGCAGCCCCGGACTAGCGGGAGTTATATACAATGAGCAGTTCTTC. Protein: CASSPGLAGVIYNEQFF.

This clonotype occurred a few times. The rearrangement uses TRBV7-2 and TRBJ2-1, with a weak D call TRBD2 (5 bases). Germline V CDR1 and CDR2: SGHTA, FQGNSA. V was clipped by 5 bases and J by 12 bases, with 14 bases between them. The CDR3 has 12 residues. As DNA, the CDR3 is TGTGCCAGCAGCGGAGGAGGTCGCGGGCAGTTCTTC. Amino acid sequence: CASSGGGRGQFF.

There are a few counts of this clonotype. CDR3 protein: CASSLLPWDNSYEQYF. CDR3 sequence (DNA): TGTGCCAGCAGCTTGCTCCCCTGGGACAACTCCTACGAGCAGTACTTC. The chain joins TRBV5-5 to TRBJ2-7; D may be TRBD1 (6 bases). This CDR3 region has 16 residues. The germline CDR1 and CDR2 sequences are SGHKS and YYEKEE (reference sequence). Trimming stripped 1 base from V and 0 bases from J, with 14 bases between.

This clonotype was counted between two and nine times. This chain connects TRBV10-3 to TRBJ2-3, with a tentative D call TRBD1 (5 bases). The CDR3 extends over 14 amino acids. The ends were cut back, 6 bases at V and 2 bases at J, with 12 bases in the middle. Germline CDR1 is ENHRY and CDR2 is SYGVKD. The CDR3 DNA sequence: TGTGCCATCAGAAGGGGTTTTGACACAGATACGCAGTATTTT. Translating gives CAIRRGFDTDTQYF.

The chain carries TRBV19 and TRBJ2-3; 9 bases agree with TRBD2. The CDR3 is 14 amino acids. Germline V gives CDR1 LNHDA, CDR2 SQIVND (reference sequence). V was pared by 9 bases and J by 2 bases, with 6 bases of the junction left unmatched. The CDR3 region is CASRGLANTDTQYF. Written as DNA, the CDR3 is TGTGCCAGCAGGGGACTAGCTAACACAGATACGCAGTATTTT.

There are many counts of this clonotype. The chain joins TRBV12-3 or TRBV12-4 to TRBJ1-5; D uncertain. The CDR3 consists of 14 residues. Trimming stripped 6 bases from V and 1 base from J, with 10 bases between. The CDR3 bases are TGTGCCAGCAGCTTCAGCGGGAGCAATCAGCCCCAGCATTTT. Protein sequence: CASSFSGSNQPQHF.

There are a few counts of this clonotype. The V gene is TRBV6-5, the J gene TRBJ2-3; D gene uncertain. This CDR3 contains 11 residues. V lost 9 bases, J lost 7 bases, and 11 bases lay in between. From germline, CDR1 is MNHEY and CDR2 SVGAGI. The DNA for the CDR3 is TGTGCCAGTATGGGTGAGAATACGCAGTATTTT. Encoded protein: CASMGENTQYF.

J is TRBJ2-7 and V is TRBV11-2; no clear D gene. The CDR3 has 15 amino acids. Germline CDR1 and CDR2: SGHAT and FQNNGV. V was cut by 5 bases and J by 4 bases, with 18 bases left in between. The CDR3 nucleotides are TGTGCCAGCAGCAGATTAGTGACCGCGACATACGAGCAGTACTTC. Residues: CASSRLVTATYEQYF.

This clonotype was counted many times. The chain has TRBV7-9 and TRBJ1-5, with D maybe TRBD1 (6 bases). V was pared by 4 bases and J by 7 bases, with 11 bases between. From germline, CDR1 is SEHNR and CDR2 FQNEAQ (reference sequence). The length of the CDR3 is 13 residues. The CDR3 sequence: CASSSQGGQPQHF. CDR3 coding DNA: TGTGCCAGCAGCTCACAGGGTGGGCAGCCCCAGCATTTT.

This clonotype was seen more than once but under ten times. The gene calls are TRBV7-2 and TRBJ2-5, with 12 bases matching TRBD2. This CDR3 has 16 residues. The germline V gene has CDR1 SGHTA and CDR2 FQGNSA. V was pared by 5 bases and J by 2 bases, with 6 bases of the junction left unmatched. The CDR3 loop reads CASSPLAGGLQETQYF. The CDR3 nucleotides read TGTGCCAGCAGCCCCCTAGCGGGAGGGCTACAAGAGACCCAGTACTTC.

This clonotype came up many times. The chain has TRBV12-3 or TRBV12-4 and TRBJ2-3, with D perhaps given as TRBD1 or TRBD2 (5 bases each). The CDR3 has 13 residues. Deletions cut 6 bases from V and 8 bases from J, with 15 bases between. CDR3 coding DNA: TGTGCCAGCAGAGGGCTGACGAGGGGTACGCAGTATTTT. The encoded protein is CASRGLTRGTQYF.

The chain uses TRBV9 and TRBJ2-2; possible D gene TRBD1, 6 bases. Trimming shortened V by 1 base and J by 8 bases, and 15 bases separated the two germline ends. CDR3 size: 15 residues. Looked up from germline, CDR1 is SGDLS and CDR2 is YYNGEE. The CDR3 is CASSVIWDNSGELFF. In DNA form, the CDR3 reads TGTGCCAGCAGCGTAATATGGGACAACAGTGGGGAGCTGTTTTTT.

The chain uses TRBV11-3 and TRBJ2-2; 9 bases are a match to TRBD1. Germline V gene data show CDR1 as SGHNT and CDR2 as YENEEA. This CDR3 comprises 13 residues. The junction had 5 bases not matched to a gene; V was cut back by 8 bases and J by 7 bases. CDR3 in amino acids: CASRDRESGELFF. CDR3 coding DNA: TGTGCCAGCCGGGACAGGGAAAGCGGGGAGCTGTTTTTT.